The subject of this entry is one T cell receptor beta chain. This entry comes from a study of blood T cell repertoires in COVID-19. At the level of the study: There were acute and convalescent COVID-19 samples, and they came from the United States, Italy and Spain.

Produced via immunoSEQ multiplex PCR; TCRdb's table is partial and in-frame only. The data hold over 150,000 clones, with about 86% observed a single time. The J segment lost 4 bases and the V segment lost 0 bases, leaving 5 bases of the junction unmatched. Germline V gives CDR1 SGHRS, CDR2 YFSETQ. The CDR3 contains 16 residues. The sequenced sample consisted of peripheral blood. The sequence was collected from a woman between 18 and 30 years old who had recovered from COVID-19. The genes are TRBV5-1 and TRBJ2-2, with 8 bases identical to TRBD2. CDR3 in amino acids: CASSLARLAGTGELFF. CDR3 nucleotide sequence: TGCGCCAGCAGCTTGGCCCGGCTAGCGGGCACCGGGGAGCTGTTTTTT.